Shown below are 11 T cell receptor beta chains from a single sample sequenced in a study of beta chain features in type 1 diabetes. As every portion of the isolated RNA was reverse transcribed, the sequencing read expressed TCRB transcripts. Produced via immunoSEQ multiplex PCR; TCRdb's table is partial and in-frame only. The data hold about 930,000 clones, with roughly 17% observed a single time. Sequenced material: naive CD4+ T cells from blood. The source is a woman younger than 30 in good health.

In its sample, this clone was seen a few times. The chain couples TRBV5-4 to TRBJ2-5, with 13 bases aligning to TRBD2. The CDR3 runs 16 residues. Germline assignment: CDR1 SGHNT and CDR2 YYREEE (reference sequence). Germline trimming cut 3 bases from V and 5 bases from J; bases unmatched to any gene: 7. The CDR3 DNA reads TGTGCCAGCAGCTCCAGGACTAGCGGGAGAGTGGAGACCCAGTACTTC. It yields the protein CASSSRTSGRVETQYF.

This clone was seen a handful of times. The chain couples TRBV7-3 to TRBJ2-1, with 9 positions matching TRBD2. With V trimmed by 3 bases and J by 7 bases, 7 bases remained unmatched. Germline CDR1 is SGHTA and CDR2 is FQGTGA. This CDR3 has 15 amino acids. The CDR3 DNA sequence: TGTGCCAGCAGCTTGGGCGGGAGGGCCTGGAATGAGCAGTTCTTC. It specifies CASSLGGRAWNEQFF.

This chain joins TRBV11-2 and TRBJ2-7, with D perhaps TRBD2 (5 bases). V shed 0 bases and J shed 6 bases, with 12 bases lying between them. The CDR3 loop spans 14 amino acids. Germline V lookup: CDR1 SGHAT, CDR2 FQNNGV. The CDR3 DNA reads TGTGCCAGCAGCTTAGATCCCGGGGTACGCGAGCAGTACTTC. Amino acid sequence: CASSLDPGVREQYF.

CDR3 protein: CASLRSDTDTQYF. The CDR3 DNA reads TGTGCCAGCCTCCGCTCCGACACAGATACGCAGTATTTT. The chain couples TRBV7-9 to TRBJ2-3; D is uncertain. V lost 8 bases to trimming and J lost 2 bases, with 11 bases between them. This CDR3 comprises 13 residues. The germline gives CDR1 SEHNR, CDR2 FQNEAQ (reference sequence).

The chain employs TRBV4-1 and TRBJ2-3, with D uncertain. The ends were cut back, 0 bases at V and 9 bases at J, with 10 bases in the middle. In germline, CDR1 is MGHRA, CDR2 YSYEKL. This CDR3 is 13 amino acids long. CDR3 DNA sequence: TGCGCCAGCAGCCAAGAAGGAGCTAGGACGCAGTATTTT. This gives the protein CASSQEGARTQYF.

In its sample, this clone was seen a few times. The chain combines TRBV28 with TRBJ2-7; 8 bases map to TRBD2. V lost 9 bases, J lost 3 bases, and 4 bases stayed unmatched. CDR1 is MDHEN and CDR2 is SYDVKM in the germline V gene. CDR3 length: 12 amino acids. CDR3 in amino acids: CASTGLVYEQYF. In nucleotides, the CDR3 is TGTGCCAGTACGGGACTAGTCTACGAGCAGTACTTC.

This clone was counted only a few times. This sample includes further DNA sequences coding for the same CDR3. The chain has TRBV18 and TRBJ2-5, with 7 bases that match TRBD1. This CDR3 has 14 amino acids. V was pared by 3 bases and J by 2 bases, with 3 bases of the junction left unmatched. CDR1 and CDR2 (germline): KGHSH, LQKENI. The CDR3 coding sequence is TGTGCCAGCTCACCGACAGGGCCGCAAGAGACCCAGTACTTC. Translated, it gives CASSPTGPQETQYF.

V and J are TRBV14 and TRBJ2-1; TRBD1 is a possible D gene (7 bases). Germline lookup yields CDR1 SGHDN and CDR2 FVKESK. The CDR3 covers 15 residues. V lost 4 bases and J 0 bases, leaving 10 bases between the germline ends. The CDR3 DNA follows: TGTGCCAGCAGCCGCGGGACAGACTCCTACAATGAGCAGTTCTTC. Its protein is CASSRGTDSYNEQFF. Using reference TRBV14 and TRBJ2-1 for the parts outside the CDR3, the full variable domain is EAGVTQFPSHSVIEKGQTVTLRCDPISGHDNLYWYRRVMGKEIKFLLHFVKESKQDESGMPNNRFLAERTGGTYSTLKVQPAELEDSGVYFCASSRGTDSYNEQFFGPGTRLTVL.

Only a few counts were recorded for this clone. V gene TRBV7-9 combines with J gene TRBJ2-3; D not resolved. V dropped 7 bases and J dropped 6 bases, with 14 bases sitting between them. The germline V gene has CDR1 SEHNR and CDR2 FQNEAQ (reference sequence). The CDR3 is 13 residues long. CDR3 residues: CASTSLSVDTQYF. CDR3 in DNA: TGTGCCAGCACATCCCTGAGCGTGGATACGCAGTATTTT.

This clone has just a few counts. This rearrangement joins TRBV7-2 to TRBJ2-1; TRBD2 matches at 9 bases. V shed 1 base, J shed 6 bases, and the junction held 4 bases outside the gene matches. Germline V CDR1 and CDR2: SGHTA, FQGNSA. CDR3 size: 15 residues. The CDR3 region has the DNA TGTGCCAGCAGCTTAGGGGGGACTAGCCTCAATGAGCAGTTCTTC. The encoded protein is CASSLGGTSLNEQFF.

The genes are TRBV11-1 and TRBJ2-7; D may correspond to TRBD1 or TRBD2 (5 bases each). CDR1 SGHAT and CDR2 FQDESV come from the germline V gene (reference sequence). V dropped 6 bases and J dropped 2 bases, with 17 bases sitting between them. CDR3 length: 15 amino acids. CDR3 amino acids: CASRGDRTGAYEQYF. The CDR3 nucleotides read TGTGCCAGCAGAGGAGACAGAACCGGGGCCTACGAGCAGTACTTC.